This record covers a single T cell receptor (beta chain). Germline V gene data show CDR1 as SGHVS and CDR2 as FQNEAQ. The CDR3 sequence is 16 residues long. V trimming: 1 base; J trimming: 7 bases; junction bases outside the gene matches: 7. As handled by the study authors: Estimation of nucleated cell counts relied on the amplification of reference gene primers. Repertoires were generated with immunoSEQ multiplex PCR, while TCRdb's copy carries only in-frame clones and drops some. V, J and clone size are taken as reported in that table, and D and trimming were inferred from the DNA itself. The sample shows around 100,000 clones, 85% of them seen only once. This sample was included in a study of blood T cell repertoires in COVID-19. Study at large: Specimens from acute and convalescent COVID-19 originated in the United States, Italy and Spain. From T cells, B-cell-depleted T cells, or PBMCs came the material, which was cDNA or gDNA.

The chain combines TRBV7-8 with TRBJ2-1; 10 nucleotides agree with TRBD2. The TCR originated in a human donor in a cohort sampled during active COVID-19. The sequencing input was peripheral blood. The CDR3 region has the DNA TGTGCCAGCAGCTTAGGGCGAGCGGGAGGGCGAAATGAGCAGTTCTTC. Amino acids: CASSLGRAGGRNEQFF.